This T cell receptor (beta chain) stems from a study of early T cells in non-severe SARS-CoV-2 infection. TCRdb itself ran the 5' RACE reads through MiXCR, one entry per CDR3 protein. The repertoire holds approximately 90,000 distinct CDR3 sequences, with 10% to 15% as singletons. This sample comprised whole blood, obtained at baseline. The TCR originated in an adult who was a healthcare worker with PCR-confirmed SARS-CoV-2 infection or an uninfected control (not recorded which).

The CDR3 here is CASSGTGQRPQHF. In nucleotides, the CDR3 is TGTGCCAGCAGTGGGACAGGTCAGCGGCCCCAGCATTTT. The chain carries TRBV6-5 and TRBJ1-5; 8 bases fit TRBD1. This CDR3 has 13 amino acids. The V gene's germline CDR1 is MNHEY and CDR2 SVGAGI. With V trimmed by 5 bases and J by 9 bases, 6 bases remained unmatched.